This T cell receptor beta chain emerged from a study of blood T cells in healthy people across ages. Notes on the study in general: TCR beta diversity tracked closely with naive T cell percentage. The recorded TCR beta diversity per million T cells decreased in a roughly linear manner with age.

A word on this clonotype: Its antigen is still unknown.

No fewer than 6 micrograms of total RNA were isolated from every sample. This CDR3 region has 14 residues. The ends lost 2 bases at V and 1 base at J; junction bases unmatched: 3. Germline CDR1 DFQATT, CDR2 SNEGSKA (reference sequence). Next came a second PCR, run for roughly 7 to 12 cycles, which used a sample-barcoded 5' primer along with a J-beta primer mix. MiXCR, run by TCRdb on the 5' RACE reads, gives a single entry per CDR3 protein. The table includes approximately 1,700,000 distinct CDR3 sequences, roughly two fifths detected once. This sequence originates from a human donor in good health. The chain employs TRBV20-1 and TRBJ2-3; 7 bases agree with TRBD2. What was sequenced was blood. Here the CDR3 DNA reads TGCAGTGCTAGACGAAGCGGGGGCACAGATACGCAGTATTTT. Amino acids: CSARRSGGTDTQYF.